This entry lists 23 T cell receptor beta chains sequenced from one sample in a study of T cells after yellow fever vaccination. TCRdb re-called the 5' RACE reads with MiXCR, one entry per CDR3 protein. The sample lists approximately 120,000 distinct CDR3 sequences; roughly 15% were seen once. The sample here was CD8+ T cells sorted from PBMCs, taken 5 days after the yellow fever booster vaccination. These receptors were taken from a man younger than 35 who received the YFV17D yellow fever vaccine.

This chain links TRBV2 with TRBJ2-1; 7 bases map to TRBD2. Per the germline V gene, CDR1 is SNHLY and CDR2 is FYNNEI. The CDR3 extends over 14 amino acids. Trimming removed 7 bases from V and 4 bases from J; junction bases left unmatched: 7. CDR3 coding DNA: TGTGCCAGCACCCCCCTAGCGGAGTACAATGAGCAGTTCTTC. Encoded protein: CASTPLAEYNEQFF. The full variable domain, its missing parts supplied by reference TRBV2 and TRBJ2-1, is EPEVTQTPSHQVTQMGQEVILRCVPISNHLYFYWYRQILGQKVEFLVSFYNNEISEKSEIFDDQFSVERPDGSNFTLKIRSTKLEDSAMYFCASTPLAEYNEQFFGPGTRLTVL.

This clonotype was detected only a few times. V and J are TRBV20-1 and TRBJ2-3, with D unresolved. Germline loops: CDR1 DFQATT, CDR2 SNEGSKA (reference sequence). CDR3 length: 13 amino acids. V shed 4 bases and J shed 0 bases, with 8 bases lying between them. This CDR3 is CSANGPSTDTQYF. DNA of the CDR3: TGCAGTGCTAACGGACCGAGCACAGATACGCAGTATTTT.

The genes are TRBV4-1 and TRBJ1-1, with 8 bases matching TRBD1. This CDR3 comprises 20 residues. Losses at the gene ends were 1 base for V and 0 bases for J; bases not matched to a gene: 16. Germline-derived CDR1 and CDR2 are MGHRA and YSYEKL. CDR3 in amino acids: CASSQAKMDRAMGLNTEAFF. The CDR3 region has the DNA TGCGCCAGCAGCCAAGCAAAAATGGACAGGGCAATGGGCTTGAACACTGAAGCTTTCTTT.

Here the CDR3 reads CASKGKGETQYF. CDR3 nucleotides: TGTGCCAGCAAGGGCAAAGGAGAGACCCAGTACTTC. The chain is built from TRBV21-1 and TRBJ2-5; the table's D gene call, TRBD2, was not cross checked with the DNA. TRBV21-1 is a known pseudogene. The CDR3 is 12 residues long.

This clonotype was recorded a few times. The chain joins TRBV7-9 to TRBJ2-7, with 11 nucleotides matching TRBD1. CDR1 is SEHNR and CDR2 is FQNEAQ in the germline V gene (reference sequence). The CDR3 covers 15 residues. Trimming cost V 5 bases and J 7 bases; bases outside gene matches: 10. CDR3 nucleotide sequence: TGTGCCAGCAGCGCCGGGACAGGGGGTTCGTGGGAGCAGTACGTC. Its translation: CASSAGTGGSWEQYV.

The chain employs TRBV28 and TRBJ2-2, with D perhaps matching TRBD1 (5 bases). Per the germline V gene, CDR1 is MDHEN and CDR2 is SYDVKM. V shed 7 bases and J shed 7 bases, with 13 bases lying between them. This CDR3 has 13 amino acids. CDR3 DNA: TGTGCCAGCATAGGGCAGGGTCACGGGGAGCTGTTTTTT. Residues: CASIGQGHGELFF.

This clonotype occurred a few times. This rearrangement joins TRBV2 to TRBJ2-6; D not certain. In germline, CDR1 is SNHLY, CDR2 FYNNEI. This CDR3 contains 17 residues. V lost 8 bases to trimming and J lost 0 bases, with 17 bases between them. The CDR3 nucleotides are TGTGCCAGCTCCTTAGCCGGCTCCCTCTCTGGGGCCAACGTCCTGACTTTC. Amino acid sequence: CASSLAGSLSGANVLTF.

Ten or more counts support this clonotype. The chain uses TRBV6-2 or TRBV6-3 and TRBJ2-3; 11 positions agree with TRBD2. The ends lost 5 bases at V and 6 bases at J; junction bases unmatched: 7. Germline V lookup: CDR1 MNHEY, CDR2 SVGEGT. CDR3 length equals 15 residues. DNA of the CDR3: TGTGCCAGCAGTGCTACTAGCGGGAGTTCCGATACGCAGTATTTT. This gives the protein CASSATSGSSDTQYF.

There are a few counts of this clonotype. This chain uses TRBV4-3 with TRBJ1-1, with D possibly matching TRBD1 (5 bases). The CDR3 runs 14 residues. Germline V gives CDR1 LGHNA, CDR2 YSLEER. V shed 6 bases and J shed 4 bases, with 15 bases lying between them. CDR3 sequence (DNA): TGCGCCAGCAGTCCTAAAGGGGCTGGCACTGAAGCTTTCTTT. The encoded protein is CASSPKGAGTEAFF.

The V call is TRBV9, the J call TRBJ2-3, with D perhaps TRBD1 (7 bases). CDR1 and CDR2 from the germline V gene are SGDLS and YYNGEE. CDR3 length equals 16 residues. V was pared by 3 bases and J by 2 bases, with 16 bases between. The CDR3 loop is CASSAQGGLYTDTQYF. CDR3 DNA: TGTGCCAGCAGCGCTCAGGGGGGACTCTACACAGATACGCAGTATTTT.

The table lists this clonotype with a few counts. This rearrangement joins TRBV6-2 or TRBV6-3 to TRBJ1-4, with 11 bases matching TRBD1. CDR1 and CDR2 from the germline V gene are MNHEY and SVGEGT. The CDR3 is made up of 17 amino acids. J lost 6 bases, V lost 7 bases, and 13 bases had no gene match. The CDR3 DNA follows: TGTGCCAGCACCTCCTCCCGGACAGGGGGCGAAGATGAAAAACTGTTTTTT. Translation gives CASTSSRTGGEDEKLFF.

The chain is built from TRBV7-4 and TRBJ1-3; D remains ambiguous. The V and J ends lost 1 base and 0 bases respectively, with 13 bases between them. CDR1 SGHVT and CDR2 SQSDAQ come from the germline V gene. CDR3 length equals 17 residues. For the CDR3, the DNA is TGTGCCAGCAGCTTAGGACTACTCCAGAGCTCTGGAAACACCATATATTTT. It encodes CASSLGLLQSSGNTIYF.

This clonotype has a count of ten or more. The V gene is TRBV29-1, the J gene TRBJ1-1; D perhaps matches TRBD1 (6 bases). The CDR3 has 12 amino acids. V was pared by 6 bases and J by 5 bases, with 13 bases between. Germline V lookup: CDR1 SQVTM, CDR2 ANQGSEA. The CDR3 region has the DNA TGCAGCGTAAACCCAGGGGTTACTGAAGCTTTCTTT. This codes for CSVNPGVTEAFF.

This clonotype has ten or more counts. This chain links TRBV9 with TRBJ2-5; D might be TRBD1 (6 bases). Per germline, CDR1 SGDLS and CDR2 YYNGEE. V was cut by 3 bases and J by 5 bases, with 20 bases left in between. The CDR3 is made up of 16 amino acids. CDR3 loop: CASSGKTGTLGETQYF. The CDR3 bases are TGTGCCAGCAGCGGAAAGACAGGCACCTTAGGGGAGACCCAGTACTTC.

There are many counts of this clonotype. The CDR3 spells CASSSTGAYEQYF. CDR3 coding DNA: TGTGCCAGCAGTTCGACAGGGGCCTACGAGCAGTACTTC. This rearrangement joins TRBV27 to TRBJ2-7; 8 bases agree with TRBD1. Germline CDR1 MNHEY, CDR2 SMNVEV (reference sequence). V shed 4 bases and J 2 bases; nucleotides not matched to a gene: 1. The CDR3 is 13 amino acids.

This clonotype has only a few counts. The chain couples TRBV11-3 to TRBJ2-1; D is unresolved. The CDR3 contains 14 residues. V lost 5 bases and J lost 3, with 11 bases in between. The germline V gene encodes CDR1 SGHNT and CDR2 YENEEA. This chain's CDR3 is CASSPRNNYNEQFF. The CDR3 nucleotides read TGTGCCAGCAGCCCGCGGAATAACTACAATGAGCAGTTCTTC.

The genes are TRBV15 and TRBJ1-6, with D maybe TRBD1 (6 bases). The V and J ends lost 11 bases and 0 bases respectively, with 23 bases between them. The CDR3 has 18 residues. Germline loops: CDR1 LNHNV, CDR2 YYDKDF (reference sequence). CDR3 loop: CAVAAGASPSSYNSPLHF. CDR3 nucleotide sequence: TGTGCCGTCGCCGCGGGGGCCTCCCCGAGCTCCTATAATTCACCCCTCCACTTT.

This clonotype was counted many times. CDR3 DNA: TGTGCCAGCAGCTTCGGGGGGACAGGGTCCCACAATGAGCAGTTCTTC. The encoded protein is CASSFGGTGSHNEQFF. V usage is TRBV7-9 and J usage is TRBJ2-1, with TRBD1 matching 9 bases. This CDR3 region has 16 residues. In germline, CDR1 is SEHNR, CDR2 FQNEAQ (reference sequence). Germline trimming cut 3 bases from V and 5 bases from J; bases unmatched to any gene: 8. Full variable domain (remainder filled in from reference TRBV7-9 and TRBJ2-1): DTGVSQNPRHKITKRGQNVTFRCDPISEHNRLYWYRQTLGQGPEFLTYFQNEAQLEKSRLLSDRFSAERPKGSFSTLEIQRTEQGDSAMYLCASSFGGTGSHNEQFFGPGTRLTVL.

This clonotype was observed a few times. The rearrangement uses TRBV13 and TRBJ1-1; no firm D call. The CDR3 runs to 13 residues. Germline V gives CDR1 PRHDT, CDR2 FYEKMQ (reference sequence). The V and J ends lost 0 bases and 4 bases respectively, with 6 bases between them. In DNA form, the CDR3 reads TGTGCCAGCAGCTTAGGCAGTCTCACTGAAGCTTTCTTT. Its protein is CASSLGSLTEAFF.

This clonotype was picked up a small number of times. The CDR3 here is CAWSGGGGSKFF. CDR3 sequence (DNA): TGTGCCTGGAGTGGAGGGGGAGGTAGTAAGTTCTTC. This chain connects TRBV30 to TRBJ2-1, with D possibly called TRBD1 or TRBD2 (6 bases each). The CDR3 is 12 residues long. Between the trimmed V and J ends, which lost 1 base and 14 bases, there was a span of 15 bases. Germline values: CDR1 GTSNPN, CDR2 SVGIG (reference sequence).

The table lists this clonotype with a few counts. The gene calls are TRBV28 and TRBJ2-7; weak D call: TRBD1 (5 bases). Germline lookup yields CDR1 MDHEN and CDR2 SYDVKM. Trimming shortened V by 6 bases and J by 5 bases, and 14 bases separated the two germline ends. This CDR3 region has 13 residues. The CDR3 bases are TGTGCCAGCAGCCTCAGTACGACAGACGAGCAGTACGTC. As protein: CASSLSTTDEQYV.

The CDR3 bases are TGTGCCAGCAGCGCGTCCGCAGCGACAGGGCATACTGAAGCTTTCTTT. Translated, it gives CASSASAATGHTEAFF. This chain connects TRBV9 to TRBJ1-1, with 7 nucleotides matching TRBD1. Germline CDR1 is SGDLS and CDR2 is YYNGEE. With 3 bases clipped from V and 5 bases from J, the junction kept 13 bases outside the gene matches. CDR3 length: 16 amino acids. Full variable domain (missing parts from reference TRBV9 and TRBJ1-1): DSGVTQTPKHLITATGQRVTLRCSPRSGDLSVYWYQQSLDQGLQFLIQYYNGEERAKGNILERFSAQQFPDLHSELNLSSLELGDSALYFCASSASAATGHTEAFFGQGTRLTVV.

A few counts support this clonotype. V usage is TRBV5-5 and J usage is TRBJ1-1, with D possibly matching TRBD1 (5 bases). From germline, CDR1 is SGHKS and CDR2 YYEKEE (reference sequence). The CDR3 has 15 amino acids. The V and J ends lost 5 bases and 0 bases respectively, with 14 bases between them. CDR3 protein: CASRDRAYMNTEAFF. The DNA for the CDR3 is TGTGCCAGCAGAGACAGAGCTTACATGAACACTGAAGCTTTCTTT.